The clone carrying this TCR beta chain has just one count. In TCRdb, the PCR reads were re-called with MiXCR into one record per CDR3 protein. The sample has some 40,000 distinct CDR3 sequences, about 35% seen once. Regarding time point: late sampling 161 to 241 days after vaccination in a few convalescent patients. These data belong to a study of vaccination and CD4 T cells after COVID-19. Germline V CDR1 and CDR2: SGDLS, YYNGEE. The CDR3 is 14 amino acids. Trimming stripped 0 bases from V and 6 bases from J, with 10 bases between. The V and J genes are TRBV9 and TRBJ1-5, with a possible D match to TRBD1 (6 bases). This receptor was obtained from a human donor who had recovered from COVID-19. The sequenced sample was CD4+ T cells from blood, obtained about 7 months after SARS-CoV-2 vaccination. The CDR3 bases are TGTGCCAGCAGCGTAGGACAGACAGGTCAGCCCCAGCATTTT. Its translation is CASSVGQTGQPQHF.